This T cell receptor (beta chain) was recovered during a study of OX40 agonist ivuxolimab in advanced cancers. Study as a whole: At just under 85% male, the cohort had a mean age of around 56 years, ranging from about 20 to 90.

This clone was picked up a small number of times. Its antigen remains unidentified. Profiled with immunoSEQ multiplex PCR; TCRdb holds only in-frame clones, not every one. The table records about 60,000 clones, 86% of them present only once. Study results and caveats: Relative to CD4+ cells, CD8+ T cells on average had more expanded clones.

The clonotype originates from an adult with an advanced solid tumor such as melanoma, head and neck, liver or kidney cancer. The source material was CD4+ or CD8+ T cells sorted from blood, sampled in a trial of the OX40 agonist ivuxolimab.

The CDR3 DNA is TGTGCCAGCGACGAGTGGGTGGACAGGAGTTCCGGGGAGCTGTTTTTT. This encodes CASDEWVDRSSGELFF. This chain connects TRBV7-9 to TRBJ2-2; 7 bases are a match to TRBD1. V lost 8 bases and J lost 6; bases outside the gene matches: 15. This CDR3 is built from 16 residues. Germline CDR1 and CDR2: SEHNR and FQNEAQ (reference sequence). Filled out from reference TRBV7-9 and TRBJ2-2, the complete variable domain reads DTGVSQNPRHKITKRGQNVTFRCDPISEHNRLYWYRQTLGQGPEFLTYFQNEAQLEKSRLLSDRFSAERPKGSFSTLEIQRTEQGDSAMYLCASDEWVDRSSGELFFGEGSRLTVL.